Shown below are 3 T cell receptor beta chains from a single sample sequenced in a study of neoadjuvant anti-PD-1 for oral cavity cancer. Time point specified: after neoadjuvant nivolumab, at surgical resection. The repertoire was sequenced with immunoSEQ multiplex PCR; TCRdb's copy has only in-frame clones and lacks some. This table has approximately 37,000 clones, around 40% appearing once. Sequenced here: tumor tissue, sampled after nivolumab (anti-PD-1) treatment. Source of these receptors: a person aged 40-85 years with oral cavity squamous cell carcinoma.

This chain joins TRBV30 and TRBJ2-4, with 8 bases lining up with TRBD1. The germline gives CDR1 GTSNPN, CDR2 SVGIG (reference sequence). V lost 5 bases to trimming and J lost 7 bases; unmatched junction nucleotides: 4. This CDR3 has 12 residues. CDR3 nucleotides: TGTGCCTGGGCCGGACAGGGCAACATTCAGTACTTC. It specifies CAWAGQGNIQYF.

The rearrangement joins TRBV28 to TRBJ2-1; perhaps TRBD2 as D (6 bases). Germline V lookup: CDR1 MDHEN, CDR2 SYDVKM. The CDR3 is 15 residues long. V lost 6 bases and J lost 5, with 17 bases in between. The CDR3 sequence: CASSYGTLPHNEQFF. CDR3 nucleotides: TGTGCCAGCAGCTACGGGACTCTCCCCCACAATGAGCAGTTCTTC.

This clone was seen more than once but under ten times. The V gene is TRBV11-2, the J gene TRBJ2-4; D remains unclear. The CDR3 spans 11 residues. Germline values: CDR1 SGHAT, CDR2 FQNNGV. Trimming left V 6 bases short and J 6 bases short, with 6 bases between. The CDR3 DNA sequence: TGTGCCAGCAGAATAGCAAACATTCAGTACTTC. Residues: CASRIANIQYF.